This T cell receptor beta chain stems from a study of T-cell reconstitution after alpha-beta-depleted transplantation in children. Study-level results: After one year, T-cell counts and TCRbeta diversity mostly came from new T cells. Some patients' high day-60 TCRbeta diversity was attributed to recipient cells surviving conditioning. Reportedly, roughly two months post-transplant, alpha-beta T cells arose from several hundred expanded graft clones.

Per germline, CDR1 SGHVS and CDR2 FNYEAQ. The CDR3 loop spans 15 amino acids. J was trimmed by 6 bases and V by 5 bases; bases with no gene match: 12. This clonotype was picked up a small number of times. Antigen unknown. Unique molecular identifiers were used in preparing the TCRbeta library. TCRdb re-called the PCR reads with MiXCR, one entry per CDR3 protein. Here the sample spans approximately 520,000 distinct CDR3 sequences, about an eighth being singletons. The chain couples TRBV7-6 to TRBJ1-1, with 7 bases aligning to TRBD1. The sequenced sample was PBMCs, mostly from graft donor cells, obtained 180 days after TCRalphabeta/CD19-depleted stem cell transplant. The sequence was collected from a female patient between 2 and 15 years old who had a stem cell transplant for aplastic anemia, so the T cells may come from the graft donor. The CDR3 bases are TGTGCCAGCAGCCTCCATCACAGGGGAGGCGCTGAAGCTTTCTTT. Translating it yields CASSLHHRGGAEAFF.